The 3 T cell receptor beta chains presented below share a single source sample, sequenced in a study of blood T cell repertoires in COVID-19 (dated by TCRdb to the early 2020s). The library was obtained by the immunoSEQ multiplex PCR assay. TCRdb limited this immuneACCESS table to in-frame rearrangements with V and J called. A share of clones is missing; checked studies link under half to unresolved V genes, and the rest is unexplained. This sample gives 20,000 to 30,000 clones in total; approximately 92% of them show up just once. Roughly 21% of the sample rests with the top ten. The sequencing input was peripheral blood. The receptors were sampled from a human donor in a cohort sampled during active COVID-19.

The V and J genes are TRBV3-1 (or the pseudogene TRBV3-2) and TRBJ2-7; 8 nucleotides align to TRBD1. The CDR3 is 15 amino acids. The V and J ends lost 0 bases and 6 bases, in that order; junction bases with no gene match: 7. CDR1 is LGHDT, CDR2 YNNKEL, per germline (reference sequence). Here the CDR3 DNA reads TGTGCCAGCAGCCAAGATTTGGGCAGGGGGCTCGAGCAGTACTTC. This sequence encodes CASSQDLGRGLEQYF.

This chain joins TRBV4-2 and TRBJ2-1; 7 nucleotides align to TRBD2. Germline CDR1 LGHNA, CDR2 YNFKEQ. The V gene end was trimmed by 1 base and the J gene end by 9 bases; junction bases not matched to a gene: 9. The CDR3 spans 15 residues. This chain's CDR3 is CASSQGLAAVREQFF. The CDR3 DNA sequence: TGTGCCAGCAGCCAAGGGCTAGCGGCAGTACGTGAGCAGTTCTTC.

The genes are TRBV12-3 or TRBV12-4 and TRBJ2-7; D possibly corresponds to TRBD2 (6 bases). This CDR3 spans 13 amino acids. V lost 4 bases and J lost 3, with 10 bases in between. CDR3 residues: CASSYSGVYEQYF. CDR3 coding DNA: TGTGCCAGCAGTTATAGCGGCGTCTACGAGCAGTACTTC.